The clone carrying this T cell receptor (beta chain) was recorded once. Its cognate antigen is unknown. The protocol was immunoSEQ multiplex PCR, while the TCRdb copy is restricted to in-frame clones and leaves out a portion. The sample holds approximately 1,500,000 clones, 95% to 99% seen once. This record belongs to a study of shared clonotypes between healthy human individuals. Study-level points and caveats: Compared with memory subsets, naive subsets generally had larger estimated richness.

This sequence originates from a man younger than 40 in good health. The specimen sequenced was naive CD4+ T cells sorted from blood. Specified subset: CD45RA+ positively selected.

The CDR3 DNA reads as TGCAGCACTCTGGGGGGGAACACTGAAGCTTTCTTT. This sequence encodes CSTLGGNTEAFF. The chain has TRBV29-1 and TRBJ1-1; D possibly corresponds to TRBD1 (5 bases). Trimming left V 8 bases short and J 1 base short, with 11 bases between. The germline V gene has CDR1 SQVTM and CDR2 ANQGSEA. The CDR3 contains 12 residues. The entire variable domain, with the rest obtained from reference TRBV29-1 and TRBJ1-1, is as follows: SAVISQKPSRDICQRGTSLTIQCQVDSQVTMMFWYRQQPGQSLTLIATANQGSEATYESGFVIDKFPISRPNLTFSTLTVSNMSPEDSSIYLCSTLGGNTEAFFGQGTRLTVV.